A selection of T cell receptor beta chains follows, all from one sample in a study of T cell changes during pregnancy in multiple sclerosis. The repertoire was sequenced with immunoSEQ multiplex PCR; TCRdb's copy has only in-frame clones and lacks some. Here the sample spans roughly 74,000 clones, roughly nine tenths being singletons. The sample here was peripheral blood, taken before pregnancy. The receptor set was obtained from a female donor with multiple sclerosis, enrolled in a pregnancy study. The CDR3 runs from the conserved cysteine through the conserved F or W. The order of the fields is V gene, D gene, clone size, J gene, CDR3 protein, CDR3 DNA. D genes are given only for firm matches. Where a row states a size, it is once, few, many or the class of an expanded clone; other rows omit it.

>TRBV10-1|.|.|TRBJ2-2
CASSESSRWTGELFF
TGCGCCAGCAGTGAGTCGAGCAGGTGGACCGGGGAGCTGTTTTTT
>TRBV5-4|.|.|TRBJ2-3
CASSLGQGVTDTQYF
TGTGCCAGCAGCTTGGGCCAGGGCGTGACAGATACGCAGTATTTT
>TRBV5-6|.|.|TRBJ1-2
CASSLEGVYDYGYTF
TGTGCCAGCAGCTTGGAGGGGGTCTACGACTATGGCTACACCTTC
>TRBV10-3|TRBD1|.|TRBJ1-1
CAIWTGTANTEAFF
TGTGCCATTTGGACAGGGACGGCGAACACTGAAGCTTTCTTT
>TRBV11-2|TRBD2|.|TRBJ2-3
CASSLGWGASGGTDTQYF
TGTGCCAGCAGCTTGGGCTGGGGGGCTAGCGGGGGGACAGATACGCAGTATTTT
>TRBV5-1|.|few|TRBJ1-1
CASSLRERGGTEAFF
TGCGCCAGCAGCTTGAGGGAGAGAGGAGGCACTGAAGCTTTCTTT
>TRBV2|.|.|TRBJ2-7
CASRDPASEQYF
TGTGCCAGCAGAGACCCAGCGTCCGAGCAGTACTTC
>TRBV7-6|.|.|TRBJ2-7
CASSLEPAKAYEQYF
TGTGCCAGCAGCTTAGAGCCTGCCAAAGCCTACGAGCAGTACTTC
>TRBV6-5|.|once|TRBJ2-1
CASSYSTGTTYNEQFF
TGTGCCAGCAGTTACTCTACAGGTACTACCTACAATGAGCAGTTCTTC
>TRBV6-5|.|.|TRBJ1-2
CASRSRFDGYTF
TGTGCCAGCAGGTCCCGGTTTGATGGCTACACCTTC
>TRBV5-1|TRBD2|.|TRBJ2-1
CASSRTSGRSPYNEQFF
TGCGCCAGCAGCCGGACTAGCGGGAGGTCCCCCTACAATGAGCAGTTCTTC
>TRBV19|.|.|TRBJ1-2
CASSIGAGDYYGYTF
TGTGCCAGTAGTATTGGGGCAGGAGATTACTATGGCTACACCTTC
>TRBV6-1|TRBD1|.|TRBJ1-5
CASSGMADRGRQPQHF
TGTGCCAGCAGTGGGATGGCGGACAGGGGTCGGCAGCCCCAGCATTTT
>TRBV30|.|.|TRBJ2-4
CAWSASLLRRAKNIQYF
TGTGCCTGGAGTGCGTCACTACTAAGGAGGGCCAAAAACATTCAGTACTTC
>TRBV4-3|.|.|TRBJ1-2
CASSQEGVTYGYTF
TGCGCCAGCAGCCAAGAGGGAGTCACGTATGGCTACACCTTC
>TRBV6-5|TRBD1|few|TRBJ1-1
CASSYSGQLNTEAFF
TGTGCCAGCAGTTACTCGGGACAGCTGAACACTGAAGCTTTCTTT
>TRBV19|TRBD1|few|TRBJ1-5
CASFEQGANSGNQPQHF
TGTGCCAGTTTCGAACAGGGGGCGAATAGTGGCAATCAGCCCCAGCATTTT
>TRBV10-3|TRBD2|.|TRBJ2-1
CAMRGGPVGNEQFF
TGTGCCATGCGGGGGGGACCAGTGGGCAATGAGCAGTTCTTC
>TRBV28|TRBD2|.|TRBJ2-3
CASSTPLGLADTDTQYF
TGTGCCAGCAGTACTCCCCTCGGACTAGCGGACACAGATACGCAGTATTTT
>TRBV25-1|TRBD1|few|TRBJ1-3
CASSDLGGAYGNTIYF
TGTGCCAGCAGTGATCTAGGGGGCGCGTATGGAAACACCATATATTTT
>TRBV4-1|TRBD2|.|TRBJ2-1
CASSQRDSGGPGNEQFF
TGCGCCAGCAGCCAACGCGATAGCGGGGGGCCGGGAAATGAGCAGTTCTTC
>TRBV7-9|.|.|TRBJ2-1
CASSLAQGYNEQFF
TGTGCCAGCAGCTTAGCTCAGGGCTACAATGAGCAGTTCTTC
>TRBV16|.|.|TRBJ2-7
CASSQTTRTDSLYEQYF
TGTGCCAGCAGCCAAACAACTCGGACGGACTCTCTCTACGAGCAGTACTTC
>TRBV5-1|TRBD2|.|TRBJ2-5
CASSVGILAGRETQYF
TGCGCCAGCAGTGTTGGGATACTAGCGGGGCGGGAGACCCAGTACTTC
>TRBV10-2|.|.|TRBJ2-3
CATALLITDTQYF
TGCGCCACTGCTTTACTTATCACAGATACGCAGTATTTT
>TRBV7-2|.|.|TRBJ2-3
CASSLGGNTDTQYF
TGTGCCAGCAGCTTAGGAGGGAACACAGATACGCAGTATTTT
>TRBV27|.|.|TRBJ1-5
CASSLTQSYSNQPQHF
TGTGCCAGCAGTTTAACGCAGTCTTATAGCAATCAGCCCCAGCATTTT
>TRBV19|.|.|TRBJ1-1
CASSVPNMNTEAFF
TGTGCCAGTAGTGTCCCCAACATGAACACTGAAGCTTTCTTT
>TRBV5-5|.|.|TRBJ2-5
CASSLGLGGGQETQYF
TGTGCCAGCAGCTTGGGATTAGGGGGGGGACAAGAGACCCAGTACTTC
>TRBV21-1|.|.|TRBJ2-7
CASSDNRGLMAYEQYF
TGTGCCAGCAGCGACAACAGGGGACTTATGGCCTACGAGCAGTACTTC
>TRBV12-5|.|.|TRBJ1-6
CASGLSGGRGNSPLHF
TGTGCTAGTGGTTTGTCTGGTGGCAGGGGAAATTCACCCCTCCACTTT
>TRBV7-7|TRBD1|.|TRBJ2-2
CASSSGTGNTGELFF
TGTGCCAGCAGCTCAGGGACAGGGAACACCGGGGAGCTGTTTTTT
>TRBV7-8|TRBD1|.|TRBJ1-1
CASSRPGTGEYTEAFF
TGTGCCAGCAGCCGTCCCGGGACAGGGGAATACACTGAAGCTTTCTTT
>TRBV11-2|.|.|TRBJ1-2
CASSLESRYGYTF
TGTGCCAGCAGCTTAGAGTCTCGCTATGGCTACACCTTC
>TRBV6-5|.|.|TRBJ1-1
CASTQDTFPEAFF
TGTGCCAGCACCCAGGACACTTTCCCTGAAGCTTTCTTT
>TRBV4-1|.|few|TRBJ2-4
CASSQEKSLLTLAKNIQYF
TGCGCCAGCAGCCAAGAAAAGTCACTACTCACACTAGCCAAAAACATTCAGTACTTC
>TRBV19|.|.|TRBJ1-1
CASNPPGGGTEAFF
TGTGCCAGTAATCCCCCGGGGGGCGGCACTGAAGCTTTCTTT
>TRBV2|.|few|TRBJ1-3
CASSEVPRIADF
TGTGCCAGCAGTGAAGTACCCCGGATCGCGGATTTT
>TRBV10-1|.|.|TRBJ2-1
CASSAGSNEQFF
TGCGCCAGCAGTGCCGGGAGTAATGAGCAGTTCTTC
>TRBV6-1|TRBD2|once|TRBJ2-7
CASSNGRGYEQYF
TGTGCCAGCAGTAACGGGCGGGGGTACGAGCAGTACTTC
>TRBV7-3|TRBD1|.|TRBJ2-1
CASSPTTGNNEQFF
TGTGCCAGCAGCCCTACGACAGGGAACAATGAGCAGTTCTTC
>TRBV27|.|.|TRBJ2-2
CASSPYPVNTGELFF
TGTGCCAGCAGCCCTTATCCGGTGAACACCGGGGAGCTGTTTTTT
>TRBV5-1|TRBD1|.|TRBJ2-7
CASSARGQTYEQYF
TGCGCCAGCAGCGCTAGGGGACAGACCTACGAGCAGTACTTC
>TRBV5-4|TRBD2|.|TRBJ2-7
CASSFGTSGYEQYF
TGTGCCAGCAGCTTTGGGACTAGCGGCTACGAGCAGTACTTC
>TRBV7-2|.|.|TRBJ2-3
CASSLDITDTQYF
TGTGCCAGCAGCTTAGACATCACAGATACGCAGTATTTT
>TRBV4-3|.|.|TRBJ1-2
CASSQEQGFNGYTF
TGCGCCAGCAGCCAAGAACAGGGTTTTAATGGCTACACCTTC
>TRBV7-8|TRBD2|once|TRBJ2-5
CASSPRWGGSGETQYF
TGTGCCAGCAGCCCTCGGTGGGGGGGGTCAGGTGAGACCCAGTACTTC
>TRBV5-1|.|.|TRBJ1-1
CASSFRVNTEAFF
TGCGCCAGCAGCTTTAGAGTGAACACTGAAGCTTTCTTT
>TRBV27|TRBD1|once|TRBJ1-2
CASLATGTGGSNGYTF
TGTGCCAGCCTCGCAACGGGGACAGGGGGAAGTAATGGCTACACCTTC
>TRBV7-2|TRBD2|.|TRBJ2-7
CASSEGGLDYEQYF
TGTGCCAGCAGCGAAGGGGGACTAGACTACGAGCAGTACTTC
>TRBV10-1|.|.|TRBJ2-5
CASSELTPGTQYF
TGCGCCAGCAGTGAGTTAACACCGGGGACCCAGTACTTC
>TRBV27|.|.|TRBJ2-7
CASSYTGLGYEQYF
TGTGCCAGCAGTTATACCGGACTGGGCTACGAGCAGTACTTC
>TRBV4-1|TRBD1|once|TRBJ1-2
CASSSGTGLDGYTF
TGCGCCAGCAGCTCTGGGACAGGGCTCGATGGCTACACCTTC
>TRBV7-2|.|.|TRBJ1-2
CASSRGDRMYGYTF
TGTGCCAGCAGCCGAGGAGACAGGATGTATGGCTACACCTTC
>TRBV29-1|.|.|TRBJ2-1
CSVEFDRQSYNEQFF
TGCAGCGTTGAGTTCGACAGGCAGTCCTACAATGAGCAGTTCTTC
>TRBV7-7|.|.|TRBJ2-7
CASSPQGQSGEQYF
TGTGCCAGCAGCCCCCAGGGACAATCTGGCGAGCAGTACTTC
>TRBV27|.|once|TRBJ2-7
CASRPGTGALEQYF
TGTGCCAGCAGGCCCGGGACTGGGGCGTTGGAGCAGTACTTC
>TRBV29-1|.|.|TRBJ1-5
CSVEDETGMWTKGNQPQHF
TGCAGCGTTGAAGATGAGACAGGAATGTGGACAAAGGGCAATCAGCCCCAGCATTTT
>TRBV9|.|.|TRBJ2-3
CASREGGASTDTQYF
TGTGCCAGCAGGGAAGGAGGGGCCAGCACAGATACGCAGTATTTT
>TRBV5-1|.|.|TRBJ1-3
CASSLAGGSSGNTIYF
TGCGCCAGCAGCTTGGCCGGGGGGAGCTCTGGAAACACCATATATTTT